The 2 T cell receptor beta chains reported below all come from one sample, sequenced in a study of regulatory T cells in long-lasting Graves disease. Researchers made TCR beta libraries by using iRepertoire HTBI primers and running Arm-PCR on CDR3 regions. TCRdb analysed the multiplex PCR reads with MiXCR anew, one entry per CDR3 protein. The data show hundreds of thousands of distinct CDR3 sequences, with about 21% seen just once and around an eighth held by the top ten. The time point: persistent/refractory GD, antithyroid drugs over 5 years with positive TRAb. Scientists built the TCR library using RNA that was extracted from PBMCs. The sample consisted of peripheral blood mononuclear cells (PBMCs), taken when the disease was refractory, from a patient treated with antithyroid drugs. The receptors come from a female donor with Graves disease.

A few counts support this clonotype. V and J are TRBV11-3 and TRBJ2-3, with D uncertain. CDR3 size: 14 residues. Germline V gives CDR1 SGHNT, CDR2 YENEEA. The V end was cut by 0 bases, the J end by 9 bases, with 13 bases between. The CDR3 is CASSLDWSAKTQYF. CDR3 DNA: TGTGCCAGCAGCTTAGATTGGTCAGCCAAGACGCAGTATTTT. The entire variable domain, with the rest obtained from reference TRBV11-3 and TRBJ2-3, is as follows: EAGVVQSPRYKIIEKKQPVAFWCNPISGHNTLYWYLQNLGQGPELLIRYENEEAVDDSQLPKDRFSAERLKGVDSTLKIQPAELGDSAVYLCASSLDWSAKTQYFGPGTRLTVL.

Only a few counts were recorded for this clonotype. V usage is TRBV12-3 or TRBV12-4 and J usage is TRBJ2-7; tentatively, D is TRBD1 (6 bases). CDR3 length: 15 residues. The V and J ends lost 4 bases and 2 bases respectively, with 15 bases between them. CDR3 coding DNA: TGTGCCAGCAGTTACTCCAACAGGGCAGCCTACGAGCAGTACTTC. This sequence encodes CASSYSNRAAYEQYF.